This passage covers 19 T cell receptor beta chains from one sample sequenced in a study of Ad26.COV2.S vaccination and SARS-CoV-2 variants. Treatment of the sample: 15 to 20 received Ad26.COV2.S at low or high dose, single or two shots; about 5 received placebo; per-sample allocation not given. Specimen acquisition occurred on day 63 following the initial vaccine or placebo injection. Assay used: immunoSEQ multiplex PCR; TCRdb lists only in-frame clones, some missing. The table shows 510,000 or so clones, with around 88% occurring only once. The source was peripheral blood, collected in a trial of Ad26.COV2.S vaccine versus placebo. Receptor source: a person aged 18-60 years who received the Ad26.COV2.S COVID-19 vaccine or a placebo.

V gene TRBV7-2 combines with J gene TRBJ1-2; no firm D call. Between the trimmed V and J ends, which lost 5 bases and 6 bases, there was a span of 16 bases. The V gene's germline CDR1 is SGHTA and CDR2 FQGNSA. This CDR3 has 14 amino acids. The CDR3 is CASSTFRGFDGYTF. In DNA, the CDR3 is TGTGCCAGCAGCACCTTCCGGGGATTTGATGGCTACACCTTC.

V is TRBV16 and J is TRBJ1-1, with D perhaps matching TRBD1 (5 bases). The CDR3 runs 13 residues. CDR1 KGHSY and CDR2 FQNENV come from the germline V gene. V lost 0 bases, J lost 5 bases, and 7 bases lay in between. CDR3 region: CASSQSWGTEAFF. The CDR3 DNA reads TGTGCCAGCAGCCAATCGTGGGGGACTGAAGCTTTCTTT.

V usage is TRBV5-1 and J usage is TRBJ2-2, with a tentative D call TRBD1 (5 bases). Germline CDR1 SGHRS, CDR2 YFSETQ. Trimming stripped 0 bases from V and 0 bases from J, with 6 bases between. The CDR3 spans 15 residues. The CDR3 DNA sequence: TGCGCCAGCAGCTTGGGACAGACGAACACCGGGGAGCTGTTTTTT. Translated, it gives CASSLGQTNTGELFF.

J is TRBJ1-2 and V is TRBV30; D not certain. V gave up 2 bases and J gave up 4 bases, with 11 bases separating them. The CDR3 covers 13 residues. The germline CDR1 and CDR2 sequences are GTSNPN and SVGIG (reference sequence). CDR3 protein: CAWSSRGAYGYTF. CDR3 nucleotides: TGTGCCTGGAGTTCACGGGGAGCCTATGGCTACACCTTC.

The J gene is TRBJ2-5, the V gene TRBV4-1; 12 nucleotides match TRBD1. The CDR3 is made up of 16 amino acids. With 0 bases clipped from V and 5 bases from J, the junction kept 4 bases outside the gene matches. Germline V gives CDR1 MGHRA, CDR2 YSYEKL. The CDR3 region has the DNA TGCGCCAGCAGCCAAGAGGGACAGGGGGCTTGGGAGACCCAGTACTTC. As protein: CASSQEGQGAWETQYF.

The V gene is TRBV7-8, the J gene TRBJ1-4; TRBD1 might be the D (5 bases). Germline assignment: CDR1 SGHVS and CDR2 FQNEAQ. V dropped 4 bases and J dropped 2 bases, with 11 bases sitting between them. The CDR3 loop spans 15 amino acids. CDR3 sequence (DNA): TGTGCCAGCAGCTGGGACGGAAGGACTAATGAAAAACTGTTTTTT. Amino acids: CASSWDGRTNEKLFF. Variable domain in full (rest from reference TRBV7-8 and TRBJ1-4): GAGVSQSPRYKVAKRGQDVALRCDPISGHVSLFWYQQALGQGPEFLTYFQNEAQLDKSGLPSDRFFAERPEGSVSTLKIQRTQQEDSAVYLCASSWDGRTNEKLFFGSGTQLSVL.

The V call is TRBV5-4, the J call TRBJ1-2, with TRBD1 matching 8 bases. CDR3 length: 14 residues. V lost 4 bases, J lost 7 bases, and 9 bases stayed unmatched. Germline V lookup: CDR1 SGHNT, CDR2 YYREEE (reference sequence). The CDR3 region has the DNA TGTGCCAGCAGCGGGCAGGGGGCGAGGGTTGGCTACACCTTC. This encodes CASSGQGARVGYTF.

The chain combines TRBV7-6 with TRBJ1-5; 7 bases are a match to TRBD1. The CDR3 extends over 18 amino acids. CDR1 is SGHVS, CDR2 FNYEAQ, per germline. J gave up 0 bases and V 2 bases, and 10 bases lay outside the gene matches. The CDR3 sequence: CASSLYGGQRYSNQPQHF. The CDR3 DNA follows: TGTGCCAGCAGCTTATACGGGGGACAGCGGTATAGCAATCAGCCCCAGCATTTT. Variable domain in full (rest from reference TRBV7-6 and TRBJ1-5): GAGVSQSPRYKVTKRGQDVALRCDPISGHVSLYWYRQALGQGPEFLTYFNYEAQQDKSGLPNDRFSAERPEGSISTLTIQRTEQRDSAMYRCASSLYGGQRYSNQPQHFGDGTRLSIL.

The chain carries TRBV6-5 and TRBJ1-2; perhaps TRBD1 as D (6 bases). Between the trimmed V and J ends, which lost 6 bases and 0 bases, there was a span of 14 bases. The CDR3 extends over 15 amino acids. Per germline, CDR1 MNHEY and CDR2 SVGAGI. In nucleotides, the CDR3 is TGTGCCAGCAGGGCAAACAGGGAGGCTAACTATGGCTACACCTTC. This encodes CASRANREANYGYTF.

The V call is TRBV30, the J call TRBJ1-4; a possible D gene is TRBD1 (6 bases). V lost 5 bases to trimming and J lost 5 bases, with 15 bases between them. Germline assignment: CDR1 GTSNPN and CDR2 SVGIG (reference sequence). The CDR3 extends over 14 amino acids. Written as DNA, the CDR3 is TGTGCCTGGGGAACAGGGTCCCAGAATGAAAAACTGTTTTTT. Translated, it gives CAWGTGSQNEKLFF.

The rearrangement joins TRBV28 to TRBJ2-2; no clear D. Trimming cost V 7 bases and J 7 bases, with 10 bases left between them. Germline V gives CDR1 MDHEN, CDR2 SYDVKM. This CDR3 is built from 12 residues. CDR3 in amino acids: CASTLNLGELFF. The DNA of the CDR3 is TGTGCCAGCACCCTAAATCTCGGGGAGCTGTTTTTT.

The gene calls are TRBV27 and TRBJ2-7; 13 bases line up with TRBD2. Trimming cost V 1 base and J 2 bases; bases outside gene matches: 5. CDR3 length equals 17 residues. From germline, CDR1 is MNHEY and CDR2 SMNVEV (reference sequence). CDR3 sequence: CASSLLFGTSGTYEQYF. The CDR3, as DNA: TGTGCCAGCAGTTTATTATTCGGGACTAGCGGGACCTACGAGCAGTACTTC.

The genes are TRBV18 and TRBJ2-7, with TRBD2 as a possible D gene (5 bases). Between the trimmed V and J ends, which lost 4 bases and 0 bases, there was a span of 13 bases. The CDR3 loop spans 15 amino acids. Germline assignment: CDR1 KGHSH and CDR2 LQKENI. The DNA for the CDR3 is TGTGCCAGCTCACTCGCGGGTGCGAGCTCCTACGAGCAGTACTTC. Residues: CASSLAGASSYEQYF. The whole variable domain, filled in from reference TRBV18 and TRBJ2-7, reads NAGVMQNPRHLVRRRGQEARLRCSPMKGHSHVYWYRQLPEEGLKFMVYLQKENIIDESGMPKERFSAEFPKEGPSILRIQQVVRGDSAAYFCASSLAGASSYEQYFGPGTRLTVT.

V gene TRBV5-4 combines with J gene TRBJ2-3; no definite D call. Germline V CDR1 and CDR2: SGHNT, YYREEE (reference sequence). V lost 4 bases to trimming and J lost 6 bases, with 12 bases between them. This CDR3 region has 13 residues. The CDR3 loop reads CASSPGLVDTQYF. Here the CDR3 DNA reads TGTGCCAGCAGCCCCGGATTGGTCGATACGCAGTATTTT.

The chain joins TRBV7-8 to TRBJ1-1; TRBD1 might be the D (5 bases). Trimming took 2 bases from V and 1 from J, leaving 14 bases between them. The V gene's germline CDR1 is SGHVS and CDR2 FQNEAQ. This CDR3 has 16 amino acids. This CDR3 reads CASSLSYGGWNTEAFF. DNA for the CDR3: TGTGCCAGCAGCTTATCGTATGGGGGGTGGAACACTGAAGCTTTCTTT.

V is TRBV6-2 or TRBV6-3 and J is TRBJ2-2; D is unclear. The CDR3 sequence is 15 residues long. Germline V gives CDR1 MNHEY, CDR2 SVGEGT. V was trimmed by 4 bases and J by 0 bases, leaving 9 bases between them. CDR3 nucleotides: TGTGCCAGCAGTTTCCTCACTACGAACACCGGGGAGCTGTTTTTT. Protein: CASSFLTTNTGELFF.

This chain links TRBV9 with TRBJ2-2; D is undetermined. Germline V lookup: CDR1 SGDLS, CDR2 YYNGEE. Trimming stripped 3 bases from V and 6 bases from J, with 18 bases between. The CDR3 runs to 16 residues. In DNA form, the CDR3 reads TGTGCCAGCAGCGAGAGACCAGTGGGCCGGGCCGGGGAGCTGTTTTTT. Amino acid sequence: CASSERPVGRAGELFF.

This clone was counted a few times. The CDR3 here is CASSFAGGGSGNTIYF. In DNA form, the CDR3 reads TGCGCCAGCAGCTTTGCCGGGGGAGGCTCTGGAAACACCATATATTTT. This chain joins TRBV5-1 and TRBJ1-3; possibly TRBD1 for D (5 bases). The CDR3 sequence is 16 residues long. Germline lookup yields CDR1 SGHRS and CDR2 YFSETQ. Trimming pared 2 bases from V and 0 bases from J, leaving 12 bases between. Using reference TRBV5-1 and TRBJ1-3 for the parts outside the CDR3, the full variable domain is KAGVTQTPRYLIKTRGQQVTLSCSPISGHRSVSWYQQTPGQGLQFLFEYFSETQRNKGNFPGRFSGRQFSNSRSEMNVSTLELGDSALYLCASSFAGGGSGNTIYFGEGSWLTVV.

V gene TRBV5-4 combines with J gene TRBJ2-3; D tentatively reads TRBD1 or TRBD2 (5 bases each). Deletions cut 4 bases from V and 2 bases from J, with 20 bases between. The V gene's germline CDR1 is SGHNT and CDR2 YYREEE (reference sequence). The CDR3 extends over 17 amino acids. This CDR3 is CASSPSGAGFFTDTQYF. The CDR3 region has the DNA TGTGCCAGCAGCCCGTCTGGGGCGGGTTTCTTCACAGATACGCAGTATTTT. The full variable domain, rest sourced from reference TRBV5-4 and TRBJ2-3, is ETGVTQSPTHLIKTRGQQVTLRCSSQSGHNTVSWYQQALGQGPQFIFQYYREEENGRGNFPPRFSGLQFPNYSSELNVNALELDDSALYLCASSPSGAGFFTDTQYFGPGTRLTVL.